The present TCR beta chain was sequenced within a study of shared clonotypes between healthy human individuals. Generated by immunoSEQ multiplex PCR, the TCRdb table keeps only in-frame clones and is missing some. The table shows about 1.5 million clones, with 98% occurring only once. The specimen was naive CD4+ T cells sorted from blood. Subset specified: CD45RA+ positively selected. This receptor was taken from a man aged 30-40 years in good health.

CDR3 sequence reads: CASSDRAFSYEQYF. The CDR3 DNA reads TGTGCCAGCAGTGACAGGGCGTTTTCCTACGAGCAGTACTTC. The chain is built from TRBV6-1 and TRBJ2-7; D is perhaps TRBD1 (5 bases). CDR1 and CDR2 (germline): MNHNS, SASEGT. CDR3 length: 14 residues. V dropped 3 bases and J dropped 1 base, with 10 bases sitting between them.